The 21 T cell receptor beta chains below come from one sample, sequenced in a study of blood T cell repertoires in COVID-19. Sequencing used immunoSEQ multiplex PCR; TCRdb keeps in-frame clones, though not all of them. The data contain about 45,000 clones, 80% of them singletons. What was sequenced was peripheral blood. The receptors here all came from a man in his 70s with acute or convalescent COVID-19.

CDR3 amino acids: CASSARTGLGSPLHF. The CDR3, as DNA: TGTGCCAGCAGTGCCCGCACAGGGCTCGGTTCACCCCTCCACTTT. The genes are TRBV27 and TRBJ1-6; D is perhaps TRBD1 (6 bases). V was pared by 5 bases and J by 9 bases, with 17 bases between. Germline V gene sequence: CDR1 MNHEY, CDR2 SMNVEV (reference sequence). The CDR3 spans 15 residues.

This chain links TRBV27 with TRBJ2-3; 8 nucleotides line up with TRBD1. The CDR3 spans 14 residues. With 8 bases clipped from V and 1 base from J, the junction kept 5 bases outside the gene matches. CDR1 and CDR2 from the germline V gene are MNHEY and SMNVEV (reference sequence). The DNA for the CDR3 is TGTGCCAGCCGACAGGGGTCGGGCACAGATACGCAGTATTTT. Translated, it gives CASRQGSGTDTQYF.

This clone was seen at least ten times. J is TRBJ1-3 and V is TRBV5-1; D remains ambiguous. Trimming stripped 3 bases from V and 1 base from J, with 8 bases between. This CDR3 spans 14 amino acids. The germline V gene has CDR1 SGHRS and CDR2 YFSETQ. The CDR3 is CASSSSYSGNTIYF. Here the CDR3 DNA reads TGCGCCAGCAGCTCCAGTTATTCTGGAAACACCATATATTTT.

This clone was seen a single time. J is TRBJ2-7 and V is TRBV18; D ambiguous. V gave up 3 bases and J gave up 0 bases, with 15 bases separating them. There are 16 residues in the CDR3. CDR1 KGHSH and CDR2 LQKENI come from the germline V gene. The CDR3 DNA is TGTGCCAGCTCACCGTGGGCAGGAACGACCTCCTACGAGCAGTACTTC. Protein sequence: CASSPWAGTTSYEQYF.

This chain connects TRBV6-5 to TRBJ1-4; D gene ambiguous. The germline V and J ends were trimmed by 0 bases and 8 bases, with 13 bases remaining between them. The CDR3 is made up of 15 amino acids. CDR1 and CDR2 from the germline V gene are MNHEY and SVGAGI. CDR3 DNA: TGTGCCAGCAGTTACTCGAGAGGGAGAGCGGAAAAACTGTTTTTT. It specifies CASSYSRGRAEKLFF.

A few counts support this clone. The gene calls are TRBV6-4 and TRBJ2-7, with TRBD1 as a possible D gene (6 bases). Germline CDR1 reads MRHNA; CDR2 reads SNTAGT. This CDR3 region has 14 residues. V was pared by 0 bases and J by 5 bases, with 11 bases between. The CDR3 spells CASSDSSDRHEQYF. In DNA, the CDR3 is TGTGCCAGCAGTGACTCATCTGACAGGCACGAGCAGTACTTC.

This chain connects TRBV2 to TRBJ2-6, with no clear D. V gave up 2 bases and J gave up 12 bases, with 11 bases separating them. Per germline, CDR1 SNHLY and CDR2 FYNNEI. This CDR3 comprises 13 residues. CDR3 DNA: TGTGCCAGCAGTGAACCGCTTGAACTCGTCCTGACTTTC. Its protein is CASSEPLELVLTF.

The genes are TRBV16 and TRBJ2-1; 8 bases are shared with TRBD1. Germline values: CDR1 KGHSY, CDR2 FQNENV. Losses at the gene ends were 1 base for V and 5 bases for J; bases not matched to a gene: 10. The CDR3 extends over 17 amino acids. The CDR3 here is CASSQYDPGRGHNEQFF. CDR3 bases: TGTGCCAGCAGCCAATATGACCCCGGCAGGGGGCACAATGAGCAGTTCTTC.

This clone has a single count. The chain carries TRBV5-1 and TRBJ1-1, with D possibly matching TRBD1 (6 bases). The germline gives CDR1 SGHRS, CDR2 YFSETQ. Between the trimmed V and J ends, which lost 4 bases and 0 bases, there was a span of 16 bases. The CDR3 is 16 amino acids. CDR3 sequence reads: CASSPRGGGLNTEAFF. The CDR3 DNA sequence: TGCGCCAGCAGCCCCCGGGGAGGGGGGCTGAACACTGAAGCTTTCTTT.

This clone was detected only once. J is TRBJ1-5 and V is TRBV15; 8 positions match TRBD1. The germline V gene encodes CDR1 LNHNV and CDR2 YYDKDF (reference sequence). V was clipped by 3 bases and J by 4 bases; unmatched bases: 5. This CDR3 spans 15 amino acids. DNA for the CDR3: TGTGCCACCAGCAGCCTCAGGGGGCCGAATCAGCCCCAGCATTTT. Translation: CATSSLRGPNQPQHF.

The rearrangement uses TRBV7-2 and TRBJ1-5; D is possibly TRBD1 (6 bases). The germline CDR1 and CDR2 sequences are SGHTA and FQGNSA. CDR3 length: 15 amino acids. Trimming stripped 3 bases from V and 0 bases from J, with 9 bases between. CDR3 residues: CASSLGQVSNQPQHF. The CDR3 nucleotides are TGTGCCAGCAGCTTGGGACAAGTTAGCAATCAGCCCCAGCATTTT.

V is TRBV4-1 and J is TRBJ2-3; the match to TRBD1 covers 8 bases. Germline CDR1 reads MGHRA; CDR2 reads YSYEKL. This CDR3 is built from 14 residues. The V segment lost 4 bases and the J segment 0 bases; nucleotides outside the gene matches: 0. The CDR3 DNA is TGCGCCAGCAGCCGGACAGGGAGCACAGATACGCAGTATTTT. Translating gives CASSRTGSTDTQYF.

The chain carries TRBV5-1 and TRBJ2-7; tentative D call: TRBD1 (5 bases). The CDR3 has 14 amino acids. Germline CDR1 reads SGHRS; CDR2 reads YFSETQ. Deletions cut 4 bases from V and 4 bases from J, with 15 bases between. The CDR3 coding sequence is TGCGCCAGCAGCCTAGAGGCAGGGAAATACGAGCAGTACTTC. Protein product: CASSLEAGKYEQYF.

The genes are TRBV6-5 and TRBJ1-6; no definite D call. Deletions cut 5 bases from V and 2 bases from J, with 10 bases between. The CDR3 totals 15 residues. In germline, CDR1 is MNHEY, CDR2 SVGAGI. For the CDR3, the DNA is TGTGCCAGCAGTACAGAGATCCCCTATAATTCACCCCTCCACTTT. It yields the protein CASSTEIPYNSPLHF.

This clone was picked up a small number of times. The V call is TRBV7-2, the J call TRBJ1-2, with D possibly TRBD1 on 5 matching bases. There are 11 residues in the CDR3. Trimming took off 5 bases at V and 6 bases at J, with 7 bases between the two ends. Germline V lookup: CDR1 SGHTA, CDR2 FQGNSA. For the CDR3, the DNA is TGTGCCAGCAGCCGACAGAATGGCTACACCTTC. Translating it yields CASSRQNGYTF. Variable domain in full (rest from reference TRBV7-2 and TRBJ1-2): GAGVSQSPSNKVTEKGKDVELRCDPISGHTALYWYRQSLGQGLEFLIYFQGNSAPDKSGLPSDRFSAERTGGSVSTLTIQRTQQEDSAVYLCASSRQNGYTFGSGTRLTVV.

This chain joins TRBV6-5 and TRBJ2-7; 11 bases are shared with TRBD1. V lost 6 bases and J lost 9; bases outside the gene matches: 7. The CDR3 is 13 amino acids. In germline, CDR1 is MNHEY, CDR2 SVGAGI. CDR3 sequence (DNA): TGTGCCAGCAGCCACGGGACAGGGGGTCGGCAGTACTTC. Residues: CASSHGTGGRQYF.

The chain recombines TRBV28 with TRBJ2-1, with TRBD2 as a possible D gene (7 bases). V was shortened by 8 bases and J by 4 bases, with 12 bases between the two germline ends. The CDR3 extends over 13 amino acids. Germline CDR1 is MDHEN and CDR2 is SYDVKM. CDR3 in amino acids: CASGGAGYNEQFF. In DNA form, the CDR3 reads TGTGCCAGCGGGGGGGCCGGGTACAATGAGCAGTTCTTC. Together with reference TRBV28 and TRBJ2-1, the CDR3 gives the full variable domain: DVKVTQSSRYLVKRTGEKVFLECVQDMDHENMFWYRQDPGLGLRLIYFSYDVKMKEKGDIPEGYSVSREKKERFSLILESASTNQTSMYLCASGGAGYNEQFFGPGTRLTVL.

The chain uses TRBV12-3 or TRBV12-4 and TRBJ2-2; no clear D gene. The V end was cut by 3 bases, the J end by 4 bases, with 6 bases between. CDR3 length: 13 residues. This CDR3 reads CASSFRITGELFF. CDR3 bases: TGTGCCAGCAGTTTCAGGATCACCGGGGAGCTGTTTTTT.

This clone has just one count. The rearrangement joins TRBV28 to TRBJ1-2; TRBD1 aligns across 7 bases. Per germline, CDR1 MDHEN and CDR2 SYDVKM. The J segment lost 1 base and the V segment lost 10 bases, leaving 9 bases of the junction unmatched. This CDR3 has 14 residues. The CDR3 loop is CATSRGTVNYGYTF. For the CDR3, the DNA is TGTGCCACCTCGAGGGGGACAGTTAACTATGGCTACACCTTC.

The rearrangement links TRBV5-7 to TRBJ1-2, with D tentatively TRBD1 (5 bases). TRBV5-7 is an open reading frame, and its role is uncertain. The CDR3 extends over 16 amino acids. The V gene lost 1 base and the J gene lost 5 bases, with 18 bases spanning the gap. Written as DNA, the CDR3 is TGTGCCAGCAGCTTGTATTGCGCAGGGAGGCGGTATGGCTACACCTTC. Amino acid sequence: CASSLYCAGRRYGYTF.

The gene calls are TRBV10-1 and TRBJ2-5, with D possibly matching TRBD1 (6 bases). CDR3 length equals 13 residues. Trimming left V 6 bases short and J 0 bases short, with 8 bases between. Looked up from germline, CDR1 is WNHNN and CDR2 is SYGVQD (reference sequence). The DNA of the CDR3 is TGCGCCAGCAGCCGGGACAACCAAGAGACCCAGTACTTC. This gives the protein CASSRDNQETQYF.